The sequence of this T cell receptor (beta chain) was determined in a study of shared clonotypes between healthy human individuals. In regard to this clone: What it binds is not known.

Replicate PCRs from sorted subsets contained 200 ng DNA, which is 29,000 or so T cell genomes. Data came from immunoSEQ multiplex PCR; TCRdb stores just in-frame clones and leaves some out. The data hold about a million clones, with under 80% observed a single time. Study-level results: For naive CD4 cells, roughly 5% of clonotypes were shared across a handful of donors. Sampling used blood alone; tissue repertoires probably differ. In general, naive subsets displayed greater estimated richness than memory subsets did.

CDR1 is SGHTA, CDR2 FQGNSA, per germline. The CDR3 length is 14 residues. The ends were cut back, 7 bases at V and 0 bases at J, with 11 bases in the middle. This chain connects TRBV7-2 to TRBJ2-3; tentatively, D is TRBD1 (5 bases). The sequenced sample consisted of memory CD4+ T cells sorted from blood. Stated subset: CD45RA-negative fraction. This receptor was taken from a man between 18 and 35 years old in good health. CDR3 region: CASTNPGSTDTQYF. The CDR3 nucleotides read TGTGCCAGCACCAACCCAGGGAGCACAGATACGCAGTATTTT.